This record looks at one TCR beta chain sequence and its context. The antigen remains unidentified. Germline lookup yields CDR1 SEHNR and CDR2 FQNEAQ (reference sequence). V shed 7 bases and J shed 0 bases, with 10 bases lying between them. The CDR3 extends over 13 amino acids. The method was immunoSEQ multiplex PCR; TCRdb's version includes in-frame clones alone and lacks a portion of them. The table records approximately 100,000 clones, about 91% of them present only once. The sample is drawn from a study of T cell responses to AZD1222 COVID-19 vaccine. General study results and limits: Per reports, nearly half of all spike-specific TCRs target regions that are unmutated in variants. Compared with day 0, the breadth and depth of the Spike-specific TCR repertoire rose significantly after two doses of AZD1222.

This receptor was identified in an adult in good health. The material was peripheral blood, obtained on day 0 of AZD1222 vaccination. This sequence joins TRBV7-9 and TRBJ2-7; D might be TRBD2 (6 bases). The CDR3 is CASTMGLSYEQYF. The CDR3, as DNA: TGTGCCAGCACCATGGGACTCTCCTACGAGCAGTACTTC. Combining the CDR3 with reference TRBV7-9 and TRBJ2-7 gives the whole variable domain DTGVSQNPRHKITKRGQNVTFRCDPISEHNRLYWYRQTLGQGPEFLTYFQNEAQLEKSRLLSDRFSAERPKGSFSTLEIQRTEQGDSAMYLCASTMGLSYEQYFGPGTRLTVT.